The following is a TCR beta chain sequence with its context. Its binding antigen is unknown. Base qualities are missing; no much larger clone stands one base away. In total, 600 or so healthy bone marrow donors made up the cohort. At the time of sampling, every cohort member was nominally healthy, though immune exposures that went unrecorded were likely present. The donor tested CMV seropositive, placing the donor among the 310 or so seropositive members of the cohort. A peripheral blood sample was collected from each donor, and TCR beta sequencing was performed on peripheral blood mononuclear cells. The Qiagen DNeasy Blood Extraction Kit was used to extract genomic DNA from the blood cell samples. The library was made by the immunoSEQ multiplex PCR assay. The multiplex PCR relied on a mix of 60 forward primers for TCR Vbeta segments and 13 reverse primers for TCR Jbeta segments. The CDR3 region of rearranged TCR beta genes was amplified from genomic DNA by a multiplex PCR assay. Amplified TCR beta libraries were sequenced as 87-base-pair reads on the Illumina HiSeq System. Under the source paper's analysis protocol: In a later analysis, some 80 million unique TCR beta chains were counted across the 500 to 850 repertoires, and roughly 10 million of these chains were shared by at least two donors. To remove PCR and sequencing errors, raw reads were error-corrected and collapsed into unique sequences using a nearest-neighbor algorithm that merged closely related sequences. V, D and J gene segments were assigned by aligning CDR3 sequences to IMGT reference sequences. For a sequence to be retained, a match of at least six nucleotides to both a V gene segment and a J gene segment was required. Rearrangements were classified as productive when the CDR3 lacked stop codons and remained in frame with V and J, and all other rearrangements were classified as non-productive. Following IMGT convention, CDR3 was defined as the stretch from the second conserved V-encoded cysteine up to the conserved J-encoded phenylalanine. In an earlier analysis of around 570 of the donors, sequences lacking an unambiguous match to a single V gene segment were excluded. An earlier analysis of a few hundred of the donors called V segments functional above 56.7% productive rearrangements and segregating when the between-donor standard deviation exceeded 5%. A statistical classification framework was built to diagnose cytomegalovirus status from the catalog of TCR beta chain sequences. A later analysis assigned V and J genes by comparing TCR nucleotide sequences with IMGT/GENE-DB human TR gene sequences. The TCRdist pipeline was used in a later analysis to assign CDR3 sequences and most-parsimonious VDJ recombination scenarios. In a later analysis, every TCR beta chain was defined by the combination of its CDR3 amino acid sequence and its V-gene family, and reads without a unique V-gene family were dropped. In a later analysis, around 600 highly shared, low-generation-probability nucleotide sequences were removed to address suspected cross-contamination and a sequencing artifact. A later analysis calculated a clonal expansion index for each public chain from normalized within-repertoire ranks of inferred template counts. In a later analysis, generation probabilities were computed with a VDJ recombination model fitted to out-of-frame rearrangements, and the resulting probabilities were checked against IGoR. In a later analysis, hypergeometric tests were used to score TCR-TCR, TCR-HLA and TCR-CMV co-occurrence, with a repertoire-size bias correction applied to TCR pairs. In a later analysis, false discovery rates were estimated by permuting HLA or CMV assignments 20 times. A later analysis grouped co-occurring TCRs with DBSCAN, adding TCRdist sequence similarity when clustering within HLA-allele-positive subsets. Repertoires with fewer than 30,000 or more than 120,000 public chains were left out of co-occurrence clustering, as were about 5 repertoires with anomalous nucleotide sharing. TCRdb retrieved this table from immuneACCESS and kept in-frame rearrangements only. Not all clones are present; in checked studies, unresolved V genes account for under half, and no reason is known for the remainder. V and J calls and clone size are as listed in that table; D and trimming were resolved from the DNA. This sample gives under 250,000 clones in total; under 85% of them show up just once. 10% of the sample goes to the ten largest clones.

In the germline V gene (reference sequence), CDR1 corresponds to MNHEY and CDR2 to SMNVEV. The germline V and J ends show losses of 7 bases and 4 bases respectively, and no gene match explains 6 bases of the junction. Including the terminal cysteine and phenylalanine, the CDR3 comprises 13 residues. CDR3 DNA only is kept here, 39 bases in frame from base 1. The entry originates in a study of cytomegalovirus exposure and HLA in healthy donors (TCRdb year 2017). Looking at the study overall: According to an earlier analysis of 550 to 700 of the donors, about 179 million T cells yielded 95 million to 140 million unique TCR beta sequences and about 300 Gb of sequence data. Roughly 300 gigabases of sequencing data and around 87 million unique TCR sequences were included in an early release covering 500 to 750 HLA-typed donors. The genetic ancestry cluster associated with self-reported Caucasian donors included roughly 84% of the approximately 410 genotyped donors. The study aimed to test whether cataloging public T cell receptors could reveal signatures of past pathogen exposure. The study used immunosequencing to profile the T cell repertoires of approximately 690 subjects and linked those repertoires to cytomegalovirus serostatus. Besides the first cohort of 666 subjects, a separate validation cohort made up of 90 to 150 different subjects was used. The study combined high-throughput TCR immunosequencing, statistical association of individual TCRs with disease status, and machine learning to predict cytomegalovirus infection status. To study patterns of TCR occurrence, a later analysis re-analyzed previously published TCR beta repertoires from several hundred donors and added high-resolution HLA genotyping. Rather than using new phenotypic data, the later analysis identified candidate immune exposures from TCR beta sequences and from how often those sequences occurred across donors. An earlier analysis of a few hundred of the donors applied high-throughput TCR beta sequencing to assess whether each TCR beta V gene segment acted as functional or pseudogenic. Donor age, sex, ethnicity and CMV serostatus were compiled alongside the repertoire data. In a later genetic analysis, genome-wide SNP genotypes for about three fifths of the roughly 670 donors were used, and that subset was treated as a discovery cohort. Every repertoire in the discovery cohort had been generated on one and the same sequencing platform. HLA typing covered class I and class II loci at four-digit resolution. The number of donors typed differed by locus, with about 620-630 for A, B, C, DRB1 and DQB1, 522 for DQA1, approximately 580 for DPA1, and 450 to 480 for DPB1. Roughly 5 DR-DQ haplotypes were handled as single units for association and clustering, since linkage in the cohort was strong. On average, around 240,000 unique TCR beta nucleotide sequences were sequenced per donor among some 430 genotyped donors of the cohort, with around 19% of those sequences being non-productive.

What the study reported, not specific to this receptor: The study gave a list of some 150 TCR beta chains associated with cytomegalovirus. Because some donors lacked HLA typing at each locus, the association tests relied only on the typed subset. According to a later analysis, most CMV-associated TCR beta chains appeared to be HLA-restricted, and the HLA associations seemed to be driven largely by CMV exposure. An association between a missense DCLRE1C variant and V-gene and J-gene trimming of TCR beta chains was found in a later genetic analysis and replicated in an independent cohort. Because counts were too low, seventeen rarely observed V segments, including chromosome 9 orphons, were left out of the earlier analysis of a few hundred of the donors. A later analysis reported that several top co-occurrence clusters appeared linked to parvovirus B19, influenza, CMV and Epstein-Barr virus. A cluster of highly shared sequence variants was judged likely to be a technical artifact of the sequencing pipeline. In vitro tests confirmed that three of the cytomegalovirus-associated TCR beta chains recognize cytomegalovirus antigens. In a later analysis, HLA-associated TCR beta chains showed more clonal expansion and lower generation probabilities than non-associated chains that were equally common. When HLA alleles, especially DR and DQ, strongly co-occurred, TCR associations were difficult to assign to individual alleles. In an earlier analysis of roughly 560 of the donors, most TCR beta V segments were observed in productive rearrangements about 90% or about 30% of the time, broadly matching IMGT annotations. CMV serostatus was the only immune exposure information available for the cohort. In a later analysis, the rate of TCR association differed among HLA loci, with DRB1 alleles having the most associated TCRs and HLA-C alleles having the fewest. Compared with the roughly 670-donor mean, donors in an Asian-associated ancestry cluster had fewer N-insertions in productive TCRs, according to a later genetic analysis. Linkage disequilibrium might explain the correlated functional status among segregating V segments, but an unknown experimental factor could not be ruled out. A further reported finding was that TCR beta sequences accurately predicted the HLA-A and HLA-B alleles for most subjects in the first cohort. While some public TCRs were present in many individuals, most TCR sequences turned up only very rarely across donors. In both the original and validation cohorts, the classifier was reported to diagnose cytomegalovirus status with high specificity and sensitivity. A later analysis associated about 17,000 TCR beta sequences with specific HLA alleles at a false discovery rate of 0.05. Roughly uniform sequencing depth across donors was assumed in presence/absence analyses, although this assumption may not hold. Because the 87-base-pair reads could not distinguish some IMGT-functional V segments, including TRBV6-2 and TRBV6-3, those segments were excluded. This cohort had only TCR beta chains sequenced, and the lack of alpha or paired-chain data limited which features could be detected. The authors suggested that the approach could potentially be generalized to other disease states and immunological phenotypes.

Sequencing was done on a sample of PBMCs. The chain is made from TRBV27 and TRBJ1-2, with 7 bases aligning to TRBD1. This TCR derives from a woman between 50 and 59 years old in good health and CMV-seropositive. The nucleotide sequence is TGTGCCAGCACTCGACAGGGAGCCTATGGCTACACCTTC. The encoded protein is CASTRQGAYGYTF.